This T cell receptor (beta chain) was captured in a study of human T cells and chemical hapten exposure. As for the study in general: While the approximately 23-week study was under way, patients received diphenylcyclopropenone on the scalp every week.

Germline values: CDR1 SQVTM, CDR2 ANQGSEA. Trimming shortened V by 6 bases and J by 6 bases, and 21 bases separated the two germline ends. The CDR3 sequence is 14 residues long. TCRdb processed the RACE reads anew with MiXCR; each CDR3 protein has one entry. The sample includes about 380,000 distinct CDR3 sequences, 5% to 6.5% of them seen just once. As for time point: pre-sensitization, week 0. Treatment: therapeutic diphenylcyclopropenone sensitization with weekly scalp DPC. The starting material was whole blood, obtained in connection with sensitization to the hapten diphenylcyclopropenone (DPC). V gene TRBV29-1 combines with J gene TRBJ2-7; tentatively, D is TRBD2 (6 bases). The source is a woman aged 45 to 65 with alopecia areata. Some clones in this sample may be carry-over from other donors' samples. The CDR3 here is CSVGGTLGLLEQYF. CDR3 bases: TGCAGCGTAGGCGGGACTCTGGGACTTCTCGAGCAGTACTTC.